Detailed here is one TCR beta chain. The sample holds one count of this clone. The target of this receptor is not known. Base quality data are lacking; no much larger clone is found one base away. The immunoSEQ Assay, a bias-controlled multiplex PCR, was used to amplify TCRbeta CDR3 regions from genomic DNA. Per the source publication's procedure: Nucleated cell counts per sample were estimated from amplification of reference gene primers within the assay. To quantify the absolute abundance of each unique TCRbeta CDR3 rearrangement, sequence reads were collapsed and filtered. For each sample, productive Simpson clonality was calculated as the square root of Simpson's diversity index over productive rearrangements. TCRdb's version of the immuneACCESS table is confined to in-frame rearrangements and falls short of the full clone set. An unresolved V gene accounts for under half of the shortfall where checked; the remainder is of unknown origin. Clone size and V and J calls were adopted from that table, with D and trimming inferred from the DNA. This sample has approximately 270,000 clones in its table, and about 85% of those were observed once. Clones ranked in the top ten supply approximately 0.94% of the sample.

In Seattle, one collaborating source enrolled patients while the infection was active and tracked those patients longitudinally over the course of disease. The collaborating institutions used their own protocols to collect whole blood in K2EDTA tubes. Collaborator samples were shipped for TCRbeta analysis as frozen whole blood, isolated PBMCs, or DNA extracted from either sample type. The data were taken from a study of blood T cell repertoires in COVID-19 (dated by TCRdb to about 2020). As for the study more broadly: The collaborator samples originated in the United States, Italy and Spain and spanned the acute and convalescent phases of COVID-19. The repertoires were released in a freely available public database meant as a resource for research on the immune response to SARS-CoV-2. Where available, HLA class I and class II types were taken from metadata supplied by the sample provider and were not determined by assay-based typing. Subjects who had been exposed to COVID-19, were actively infected with it, or had recovered from it provided the deeply sampled blood TCRbeta repertoires that made up the dataset. Sample metadata almost always included a de-identified subject ID, COVID-19 status, age in years and sex. The samples were drawn from two sources: the first 160 participants of the ongoing ImmuneRACE study, and about 1,300 subjects contributed by 6 global collaborators. The prospective study material was composed of cDNA or gDNA derived from T cells, B-cell-depleted T cells, or PBMCs.

From the cysteine up to the phenylalanine, the CDR3 has a length of 17 residues. Of all the DNA, just the CDR3 is kept, 51 bases in frame from base 1. The germline V gene gives CDR1 as SGHTA and CDR2 as FQGTGA. Trimming removed 2 bases from V and 6 bases from J; the gene matches leave 14 bases unexplained. Broad study findings and their caveats: The amount of clinical and demographic metadata varied by source and participant and was provided uncurated.

The origin of this receptor is a human donor with COVID-19, enrolled during active disease. The donor label of this sample is uncertain. This sequence uses TRBV7-3 and TRBJ2-7, and 9 bases in between align with TRBD1. The sample comprised peripheral blood. In nucleotides, the sequence is TGTGCCAGCAGCTTAGGGGGAGCCGGGACAGGGCGCTTCGAGCAGTACTTC. This translates into CASSLGGAGTGRFEQYF.